This TCR beta chain was identified in a study of Graves' ophthalmopathy and Graves' hyperthyroidism. The wider study: The authors collected peripheral blood at initial diagnosis, before any treatment.

The authors amplified TCR beta CDR3 regions from RNA transcripts. The library came from an HTBI-primed first-round RT-PCR and a second-round multiplex PCR. TCRdb fed the multiplex PCR reads into MiXCR, producing one record per CDR3 protein. This sample has 650,000 to 800,000 distinct CDR3 sequences, with about two fifths found just once. Trimming shortened V by 11 bases and J by 1 base, and 14 bases separated the two germline ends. Germline V gene lookup returns CDR1 SGHTA and CDR2 FQGNSA. The CDR3 runs to 14 residues. The specimen was peripheral blood. The source is an adult man with Graves' ophthalmopathy. The V call is TRBV7-2, the J call TRBJ2-2, with D possibly matching TRBD1 (5 bases). The CDR3 here is CAWSLTVNTGELFF. CDR3 DNA sequence: TGTGCCTGGAGCCTGACAGTGAACACCGGGGAGCTGTTTTTT.